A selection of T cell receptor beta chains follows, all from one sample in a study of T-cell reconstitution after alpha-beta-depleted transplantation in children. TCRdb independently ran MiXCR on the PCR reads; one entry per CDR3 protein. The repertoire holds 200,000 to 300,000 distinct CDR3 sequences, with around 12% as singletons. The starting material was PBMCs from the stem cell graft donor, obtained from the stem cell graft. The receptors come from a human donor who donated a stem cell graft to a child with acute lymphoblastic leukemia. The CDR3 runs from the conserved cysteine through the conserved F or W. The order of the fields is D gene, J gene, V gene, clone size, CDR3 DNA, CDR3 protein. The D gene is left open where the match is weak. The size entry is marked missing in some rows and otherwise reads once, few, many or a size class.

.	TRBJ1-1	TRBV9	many	TGTGCCAGCAGCGTAGACGCAGTGCCACCTACCAACACTGAAGCTTTCTTT	CASSVDAVPPTNTEAFF
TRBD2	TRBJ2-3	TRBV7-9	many	TGTGCCAGCAGCGTCACTAGCGGGGGGACAGATACGCAGTATTTT	CASSVTSGGTDTQYF
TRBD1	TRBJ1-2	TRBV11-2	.	TGTGCCAGCAGCTTAGTCTATGACAGGGACTATGGCTACACCTTC	CASSLVYDRDYGYTF
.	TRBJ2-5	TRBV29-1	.	TGCAGCGTTGAGGTCGGCCGGCTCCAAGAGACCCAGTACTTC	CSVEVGRLQETQYF
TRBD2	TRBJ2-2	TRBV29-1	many	TGCAGCGTAACAAAGGGCGGGGGGGTCACCGGGGAGCTGTTTTTT	CSVTKGGGVTGELFF
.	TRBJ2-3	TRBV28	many	TGTGCCAGCAGCGTCTGGGGGCGCCGGAGCACAGATACGCAGTATTTT	CASSVWGRRSTDTQYF
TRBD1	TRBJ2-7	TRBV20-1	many	TGCAGTGCTTGGGACAGCAACTCCTACGAGCAGTACTTC	CSAWDSNSYEQYF
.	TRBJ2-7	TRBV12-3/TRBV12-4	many	TGTGCCAGCAGTTTGCAGAGGCGGAACGAGCAGTACTTC	CASSLQRRNEQYF
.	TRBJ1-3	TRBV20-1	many	TGCAGCGGCGCCTTGAACTCTGGAAACACCATATATTTT	CSGALNSGNTIYF
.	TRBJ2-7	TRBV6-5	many	TGTGCCAGCAGTTTCCAGGGGATGCGTGAGTACTTC	CASSFQGMREYF